The next 16 T cell receptor beta chains were all read from a single sample in a study of blood T cell repertoires in COVID-19. Profiled with immunoSEQ multiplex PCR; TCRdb holds only in-frame clones, not every one. The sample contains a few hundred thousand clones, 86% of which appear only once. Specimen: peripheral blood. These receptors were obtained from an older man with acute or convalescent COVID-19.

This chain joins TRBV5-4 and TRBJ1-6; D ambiguous. The CDR3 consists of 15 residues. The germline V gene has CDR1 SGHNT and CDR2 YYREEE (reference sequence). Trimming left V 4 bases short and J 7 bases short, with 15 bases between. The CDR3 loop is CASSPQPTINSPLHF. The CDR3 DNA follows: TGTGCCAGCAGCCCCCAACCTACTATCAATTCACCCCTCCACTTT.

This clone was counted once. V usage is TRBV6-5 and J usage is TRBJ2-7; D might be TRBD1 (6 bases). V gave up 8 bases and J gave up 4 bases, with 9 bases separating them. In germline, CDR1 is MNHEY, CDR2 SVGAGI. This CDR3 spans 11 amino acids. The CDR3 sequence: CASSRGYEQYF. The DNA for the CDR3 is TGTGCCAGCTCCAGGGGTTACGAGCAGTACTTC.

The rearrangement links TRBV23-1 to TRBJ1-2, with 8 bases matching TRBD1. TRBV23-1 is an open reading frame whose function is uncertain. The CDR3 runs 19 residues. V lost 3 bases to trimming and J lost 2 bases; unmatched junction nucleotides: 17. The DNA of the CDR3 is TGCGCCAGCAGTCACCGACCCCCGGGACAGGCCATGAGGAACTATGGCTACACCTTC. This codes for CASSHRPPGQAMRNYGYTF.

The V call is TRBV5-1, the J call TRBJ2-2, with D tentatively TRBD2 (5 bases). The CDR3 extends over 15 amino acids. In germline, CDR1 is SGHRS, CDR2 YFSETQ. V lost 3 bases, J lost 4 bases, and 13 bases lay in between. For the CDR3, the DNA is TGCGCCAGCAGCTCACGGACTGCTGGCACCGGGGAGCTGTTTTTT. This sequence encodes CASSSRTAGTGELFF.

CDR3 in amino acids: CASTEGYGYTF. CDR3 DNA sequence: TGTGCCAGTACCGAGGGTTATGGCTACACCTTC. The gene calls are TRBV19 and TRBJ1-2, with D hard to call. Germline V gene lookup returns CDR1 LNHDA and CDR2 SQIVND (reference sequence). Trimming shortened V by 7 bases and J by 5 bases, and 8 bases separated the two germline ends. This CDR3 contains 11 residues.

Only one count was recorded for this clone. This chain uses TRBV6-5 with TRBJ1-1; TRBD1 is a possible D gene (6 bases). Per germline, CDR1 MNHEY and CDR2 SVGAGI. Trimming stripped 7 bases from V and 7 bases from J, with 19 bases between. CDR3 length: 14 residues. The CDR3: CASNIGTLNGEAFF. The CDR3 DNA follows: TGTGCCAGCAATATAGGGACACTCAATGGTGAAGCTTTCTTT.

The V call is TRBV18, the J call TRBJ1-1, with 11 bases identical to TRBD1. Trimming cost V 3 bases and J 6 bases; bases outside gene matches: 6. Germline-derived CDR1 and CDR2 are KGHSH and LQKENI. CDR3 size: 15 residues. CDR3 sequence reads: CASSPGQGGMAEAFF. The CDR3 coding sequence is TGTGCCAGCTCACCGGGACAGGGGGGTATGGCTGAAGCTTTCTTT.

The chain combines TRBV12-3 or TRBV12-4 with TRBJ1-3; no clear D. The CDR3 runs 13 residues. The V end was cut by 6 bases, the J end by 4 bases, with 10 bases between. In DNA, the CDR3 is TGTGCCAGCAGCTACCTCAAGGGAAACACCATATATTTT. Amino acids: CASSYLKGNTIYF.

The J gene is TRBJ2-7, the V gene TRBV5-1, with D hard to call. V gave up 0 bases and J gave up 0 bases, with 7 bases separating them. The CDR3 has 14 residues. The germline V gene has CDR1 SGHRS and CDR2 YFSETQ. The CDR3 bases are TGCGCCAGCAGCTTGGATTCTTTCTCCTACGAGCAGTACTTC. It specifies CASSLDSFSYEQYF.

The chain is built from TRBV6-5 and TRBJ1-3; no reliable D call. V dropped 5 bases and J dropped 4 bases, with 6 bases sitting between them. This CDR3 region has 12 residues. Germline loops: CDR1 MNHEY, CDR2 SVGAGI. CDR3 coding DNA: TGTGCCAGCAGTCCCGAGGGAAACACCATATATTTT. Amino acid sequence: CASSPEGNTIYF.

The CDR3, as DNA: TGCAGCGCCTTGGACATGGGCTATGGCTACACCTTC. This sequence encodes CSALDMGYGYTF. The chain carries TRBV29-1 and TRBJ1-2; D possibly corresponds to TRBD1 (5 bases). Per the germline V gene, CDR1 is SQVTM and CDR2 is ANQGSEA. The ends were cut back, 7 bases at V and 4 bases at J, with 13 bases in the middle. There are 12 residues in the CDR3.

This clone showed up just a few times. This chain uses TRBV11-2 with TRBJ2-7, with D hard to call. Germline V CDR1 and CDR2: SGHAT, FQNNGV. The CDR3 runs 14 residues. V shed 3 bases and J shed 0 bases, with 9 bases lying between them. CDR3 loop: CASSLAGSSYEQYF. The CDR3 nucleotides are TGTGCCAGCAGCTTGGCAGGAAGCTCCTACGAGCAGTACTTC.

This clone came up once. The chain carries TRBV27 and TRBJ2-1; 15 bases are shared with TRBD2. There are 16 residues in the CDR3. V gave up 5 bases and J gave up 6 bases; unmatched junction bases: 5. Germline CDR1 MNHEY, CDR2 SMNVEV (reference sequence). The CDR3 region is CASSTKGLAGGNEQFF. In DNA, the CDR3 is TGTGCCAGCAGTACGAAGGGACTAGCGGGAGGCAATGAGCAGTTCTTC.

The V call is TRBV12-3 or TRBV12-4, the J call TRBJ1-2; D uncertain. CDR3 length equals 13 residues. Trimming removed 0 bases from V and 13 bases from J, with 15 bases in between. CDR3 DNA sequence: TGTGCCAGCAGTTTAGCGAGGGCGAGGGCTTGCACCTTC. Translated: CASSLARARACTF.

The chain combines TRBV6-5 with TRBJ1-1; D is ambiguous. Trimming removed 4 bases from V and 5 bases from J, with 14 bases in between. The CDR3 length is 14 residues. Germline CDR1 and CDR2: MNHEY and SVGAGI. CDR3 nucleotide sequence: TGTGCCAGCAGTTCTTCCGGGAGCAAGACTGAAGCTTTCTTT. This encodes CASSSSGSKTEAFF.

This clone was counted once. The chain links TRBV28 to TRBJ2-6; perhaps TRBD1 as D (6 bases). CDR1 and CDR2 (germline): MDHEN, SYDVKM. This CDR3 region has 17 residues. With 6 bases removed from V and 0 bases from J, the gap between germline ends came to 15 bases. The chain's CDR3 is CASSKWDTSSGANVLTF. In DNA form, the CDR3 reads TGTGCCAGCAGCAAATGGGACACCAGCTCTGGGGCCAACGTCCTGACTTTC.